The 23 T cell receptor beta chains below were found in one sample sequenced in a study of T cell clones after liver transplantation (dated by TCRdb to about 2019). In the paper's terms, the time point label means: pre-transplant. Libraries were constructed by the immunoSEQ multiplex PCR assay. Imported from immuneACCESS, the table was reduced by TCRdb to in-frame sequences with V and J called. These copies leave out some clones; in studies compared against another copy, an unresolved V gene accounts for under half, and the cause of the remainder is not known. The sample contains roughly 100,000 clones, around four fifths of them found a single time. The ten top clones hold approximately 0.99% of the sample. The specimen comprised CD4+ T cells from blood, sampled before liver transplant. The receptors here all came from a human donor who received a liver transplant.

The chain combines TRBV27 with TRBJ2-7; D tentatively reads TRBD1 or TRBD2 (6 bases each). CDR1 and CDR2 from the germline V gene are MNHEY and SMNVEV (reference sequence). V was trimmed by 1 base and J by 0 bases, leaving 16 bases between them. The CDR3 has 17 amino acids. The CDR3 sequence is CASSLYGLQGLSYEQYF. CDR3 nucleotide sequence: TGTGCCAGCAGTTTATATGGCTTACAGGGACTCTCCTACGAGCAGTACTTC.

The genes are TRBV6-5 and TRBJ1-4; 9 positions agree with TRBD1. Germline V CDR1 and CDR2: MNHEY, SVGAGI. V shed 0 bases and J 11 bases; nucleotides not matched to a gene: 7. The CDR3 is 15 residues long. The CDR3 here is CASSYSTGGSMKLFF. CDR3 DNA: TGTGCCAGCAGTTACTCTACAGGGGGCTCGATGAAACTGTTTTTT.

The gene calls are TRBV7-2 and TRBJ1-6; D remains ambiguous. In germline, CDR1 is SGHTA, CDR2 FQGNSA. The CDR3 runs to 14 residues. V was trimmed by 5 bases and J by 7 bases, leaving 12 bases between them. Here the CDR3 reads CASSPLAPNSPLHF. The CDR3 DNA reads as TGTGCCAGCAGCCCACTGGCACCAAATTCACCCCTCCACTTT.

This chain joins TRBV30 and TRBJ1-3; D may be TRBD1 (6 bases). This CDR3 has 13 amino acids. CDR1 and CDR2 (germline): GTSNPN, SVGIG (reference sequence). Trimming shortened V by 7 bases and J by 0 bases, and 10 bases separated the two germline ends. The CDR3 sequence is CASRGSSGNTIYF. In DNA, the CDR3 is TGTGCCTCCAGGGGTTCCTCTGGAAACACCATATATTTT.

The chain combines TRBV6-1 with TRBJ2-7, with 7 bases aligning to TRBD1. The CDR3 is made up of 14 amino acids. Germline V gene sequence: CDR1 MNHNS, CDR2 SASEGT. V shed 6 bases, J shed 2 bases, and the junction held 7 bases outside the gene matches. CDR3 sequence: CASRDDRATYEQYF. The DNA for the CDR3 is TGTGCCAGCAGGGATGACAGGGCCACCTACGAGCAGTACTTC.

This rearrangement joins TRBV4-1 to TRBJ2-2, with a weak D call TRBD1 (6 bases). The length of the CDR3 is 18 residues. The V end was cut by 0 bases, the J end by 2 bases, with 16 bases between. Germline lookup yields CDR1 MGHRA and CDR2 YSYEKL. In DNA, the CDR3 is TGCGCCAGCAGCCAAGATCAAGTGGGACACCTAAACACCGGGGAGCTGTTTTTT. It is translated as CASSQDQVGHLNTGELFF.

The V call is TRBV5-6, the J call TRBJ2-3, with 11 positions matching TRBD2. Germline CDR1 reads SGHDT; CDR2 reads YYEEEE. The CDR3 runs 16 residues. V shed 0 bases, J shed 3 bases, and the junction held 3 bases outside the gene matches. This chain's CDR3 is CASSLELAGATDTQYF. As DNA, the CDR3 is TGTGCCAGCAGCTTGGAACTAGCGGGAGCTACAGATACGCAGTATTTT.

The chain joins TRBV21-1 to TRBJ2-2; the table's D call, TRBD2, was not checked against the DNA. TRBV21-1 is labeled a pseudogene. This CDR3 is built from 21 residues. The CDR3 is CASSKWAGTSGLTTNTGELFF. In DNA, the CDR3 is TGTGCCAGCAGCAAATGGGCAGGGACTAGCGGGTTGACCACGAACACCGGGGAGCTGTTTTTT.

The chain is built from TRBV13 and TRBJ1-1; D is ambiguous. The germline V gene has CDR1 PRHDT and CDR2 FYEKMQ (reference sequence). Deletions cut 3 bases from V and 1 base from J, with 9 bases between. The CDR3 has 14 amino acids. The CDR3 loop is CASSLRYWNTEAFF. The CDR3 DNA follows: TGTGCCAGCAGCTTGCGCTATTGGAACACTGAAGCTTTCTTT.

This sequence joins TRBV5-1 and TRBJ2-3, with TRBD2 identical over 14 bases. CDR1 and CDR2 (germline): SGHRS, YFSETQ. The CDR3 is 17 residues long. The trim removed 2 bases at V and 1 base at J, leaving 3 bases unmatched. CDR3 region: CASSFGLAGGGTDTQYF. As DNA, the CDR3 is TGCGCCAGCAGCTTCGGACTAGCGGGGGGTGGCACAGATACGCAGTATTTT.

This chain joins TRBV5-1 and TRBJ2-7; the match to TRBD1 covers 7 bases. This CDR3 contains 15 residues. The trim removed 3 bases at V and 2 bases at J, leaving 8 bases unmatched. Germline-derived CDR1 and CDR2 are SGHRS and YFSETQ. CDR3 bases: TGCGCCAGCAGCTCCGGACAGGCGCTCACCTACGAGCAGTACTTC. Translated: CASSSGQALTYEQYF.

The chain couples TRBV10-3 to TRBJ1-5, with D hard to call. The CDR3 sequence is 15 residues long. CDR1 and CDR2 from the germline V gene are ENHRY and SYGVKD. V lost 7 bases to trimming and J lost 2 bases, with 15 bases between them. The CDR3 region is CAINGEGRGNQPQHF. The DNA of the CDR3 is TGTGCCATCAATGGTGAGGGCCGGGGCAATCAGCCCCAGCATTTT.

V and J are TRBV5-1 and TRBJ2-1; 8 bases are shared with TRBD1. The junction had 3 bases not matched to a gene; V was cut back by 4 bases and J by 3 bases. Germline V lookup: CDR1 SGHRS, CDR2 YFSETQ. The CDR3 runs to 14 residues. The CDR3 DNA sequence: TGCGCCAGCAGCCCTACAGGGGGCTACAATGAGCAGTTCTTC. Amino acid sequence: CASSPTGGYNEQFF.

The rearrangement links TRBV7-9 to TRBJ2-5; TRBD1 or TRBD2 may be the D gene (6 bases each). Trimming left V 5 bases short and J 5 bases short, with 18 bases between. There are 15 residues in the CDR3. Germline V lookup: CDR1 SEHNR, CDR2 FQNEAQ (reference sequence). The DNA for the CDR3 is TGTGCCAGCAGCCCTGCTGGGGGGCTCAGGGAGACCCAGTACTTC. It is translated as CASSPAGGLRETQYF.

The chain has TRBV5-1 and TRBJ2-7; 7 bases are shared with TRBD2. Unmatched junction bases numbered 4, after V lost 1 base and J lost 6 bases. Germline V gene data show CDR1 as SGHRS and CDR2 as YFSETQ. The length of the CDR3 is 13 residues. CDR3 DNA sequence: TGCGCCAGCAGCTTGAGCGGGAATGGCGAGCAGTACTTC. Its translation: CASSLSGNGEQYF.

The chain joins TRBV2 to TRBJ2-7; 7 bases line up with TRBD1. Germline V gene sequence: CDR1 SNHLY, CDR2 FYNNEI. The CDR3 has 12 amino acids. J gave up 6 bases and V 6 bases, and 5 bases lay outside the gene matches. The CDR3 DNA follows: TGTGCCAGCAGCGCGACAGGGATCGAGCAGTACTTC. Translated: CASSATGIEQYF.

This clone was seen just once. The chain carries TRBV2 and TRBJ2-5, with 9 bases identical to TRBD1. Unmatched junction bases numbered 6, after V lost 5 bases and J lost 2 bases. CDR1 is SNHLY and CDR2 is FYNNEI in the germline V gene. The CDR3 has 15 amino acids. DNA of the CDR3: TGTGCCAGCAGTCCGGACAGGGGTGCACAAGAGACCCAGTACTTC. This sequence encodes CASSPDRGAQETQYF.

The chain has TRBV7-9 and TRBJ2-1; tentatively, D is TRBD2 (5 bases). The CDR3 loop spans 13 amino acids. The germline V and J ends were trimmed by 5 bases and 8 bases, with 13 bases remaining between them. Germline CDR1 and CDR2: SEHNR and FQNEAQ (reference sequence). CDR3 protein: CASSLRGGDEQFF. In DNA, the CDR3 is TGTGCCAGCAGCCTCCGTGGAGGTGATGAGCAGTTCTTC. Full variable domain (missing parts from reference TRBV7-9 and TRBJ2-1): DTGVSQNPRHKITKRGQNVTFRCDPISEHNRLYWYRQTLGQGPEFLTYFQNEAQLEKSRLLSDRFSAERPKGSFSTLEIQRTEQGDSAMYLCASSLRGGDEQFFGPGTRLTVL.

The V gene is TRBV9, the J gene TRBJ2-4; D might be TRBD2 (6 bases). The CDR3 length is 16 residues. The germline V gene has CDR1 SGDLS and CDR2 YYNGEE. Trimming cost V 0 bases and J 3 bases, with 13 bases left between them. Here the CDR3 DNA reads TGTGCCAGCAGCGTAGCGCGGGGCCTGGGCAAAAACATTCAGTACTTC. It specifies CASSVARGLGKNIQYF.

The rearrangement uses TRBV7-9 and TRBJ2-1; perhaps TRBD2 as D (6 bases). Germline values: CDR1 SEHNR, CDR2 FQNEAQ (reference sequence). V lost 6 bases and J 9 bases, leaving 24 bases between the germline ends. The CDR3 runs 16 residues. Written as DNA, the CDR3 is TGTGCCAGCAGGGCTACCGGGACTCTAGACTATAGTGAGCAGTTCTTC. Its protein is CASRATGTLDYSEQFF.

The chain recombines TRBV4-1 with TRBJ2-1; 15 positions match TRBD2. V shed 4 bases and J 7 bases; nucleotides not matched to a gene: 8. The CDR3 contains 17 residues. Germline CDR1 reads MGHRA; CDR2 reads YSYEKL. The CDR3 region has the DNA TGCGCCAGCAGCCTTGGACTAGCGGGGGGGCAGTTTAATGAGCAGTTCTTC. As protein: CASSLGLAGGQFNEQFF.

V usage is TRBV6-5 and J usage is TRBJ1-1; 9 bases are a match to TRBD1. Germline V gives CDR1 MNHEY, CDR2 SVGAGI. This CDR3 comprises 14 residues. The V segment lost 2 bases and the J segment 6 bases; nucleotides outside the gene matches: 4. CDR3 in amino acids: CASSYDRGRSEAFF. DNA of the CDR3: TGTGCCAGCAGTTACGACAGGGGGAGGTCTGAAGCTTTCTTT.

The chain carries TRBV10-1 and TRBJ2-7; the match to TRBD1 covers 12 bases. Germline assignment: CDR1 WNHNN and CDR2 SYGVQD (reference sequence). J gave up 4 bases and V 5 bases, and 3 bases lay outside the gene matches. This CDR3 spans 14 amino acids. The CDR3 reads CASSRDRGLYEQYF. The CDR3, as DNA: TGCGCCAGCAGTAGGGACAGGGGGCTGTACGAGCAGTACTTC.